The sequence of this T cell receptor beta chain was determined in a study of blood T cells in healthy people across ages. Study-level information: Template switching picked up about one barcoded beta molecule for each two T cells.

A J-beta primer mix and a sample-barcoded 5' primer were used in a second PCR of roughly 7 to 12 cycles. TCRdb redid the calling of the 5' RACE reads with MiXCR, one entry per CDR3 protein. The sample consists of hundreds of thousands of distinct CDR3 sequences, roughly 32% of them appearing once. The CDR3 runs 15 residues. The germline V gene has CDR1 SGHAT and CDR2 FQNNGV. V shed 1 base and J shed 10 bases, with 14 bases lying between them. This clonotype was detected many times. The rearrangement uses TRBV11-2 and TRBJ1-6; weak D call: TRBD1 (5 bases). The source material was blood. The origin of this receptor is a woman of 80 years or more in good health. CDR3: CASSLVGTGRSPLHF. The CDR3 DNA sequence: TGTGCCAGCAGCTTAGTAGGGACGGGACGGTCACCCCTCCACTTT.